This T cell receptor (beta chain) stems from a study of cytomegalovirus exposure and HLA in healthy donors. Concerning this clone itself: Antigen specificity is unknown.

PCR was performed using 60 Vbeta and 13 Jbeta primers. Per the original methods: In a later analysis, some 10 million of about 80 million unique beta chains occurred in at least two donors. Here immunoSEQ multiplex PCR was the method, and the copy in TCRdb shows in-frame clones only, minus some. That table is the source of V, J and clone size, and D and trimming were worked out from the DNA. Of some 130,000 clones listed, approximately 89% were seen once; the top ten hold less than 7%. Study findings and constraints: The only immune exposure information that was available was CMV serostatus.

V lost 3 bases to trimming and J lost 5 bases; unmatched junction nucleotides: 8. The CDR3 has 14 amino acids. Germline CDR1 and CDR2: GTSNPN and SVGIG (reference sequence). The V call is TRBV30, the J call TRBJ1-2; 8 positions agree with TRBD1. Sequenced: PBMCs. The clonotype originates from a woman aged 25 to 39 in good health and CMV-seropositive. Here the CDR3 reads CAWREQGALYGYTF. CDR3 bases: TGTGCCTGGAGGGAGCAGGGGGCCTTGTATGGCTACACCTTC. The full variable domain, completed using reference TRBV30 and TRBJ1-2, is SQTIHQWPATLVQPVGSPLSLECTVEGTSNPNLYWYRQAAGRGLQLLFYSVGIGQISSEVPQNLSASRPQDRQFILSSKKLLLSDSGFYLCAWREQGALYGYTFGSGTRLTVV.